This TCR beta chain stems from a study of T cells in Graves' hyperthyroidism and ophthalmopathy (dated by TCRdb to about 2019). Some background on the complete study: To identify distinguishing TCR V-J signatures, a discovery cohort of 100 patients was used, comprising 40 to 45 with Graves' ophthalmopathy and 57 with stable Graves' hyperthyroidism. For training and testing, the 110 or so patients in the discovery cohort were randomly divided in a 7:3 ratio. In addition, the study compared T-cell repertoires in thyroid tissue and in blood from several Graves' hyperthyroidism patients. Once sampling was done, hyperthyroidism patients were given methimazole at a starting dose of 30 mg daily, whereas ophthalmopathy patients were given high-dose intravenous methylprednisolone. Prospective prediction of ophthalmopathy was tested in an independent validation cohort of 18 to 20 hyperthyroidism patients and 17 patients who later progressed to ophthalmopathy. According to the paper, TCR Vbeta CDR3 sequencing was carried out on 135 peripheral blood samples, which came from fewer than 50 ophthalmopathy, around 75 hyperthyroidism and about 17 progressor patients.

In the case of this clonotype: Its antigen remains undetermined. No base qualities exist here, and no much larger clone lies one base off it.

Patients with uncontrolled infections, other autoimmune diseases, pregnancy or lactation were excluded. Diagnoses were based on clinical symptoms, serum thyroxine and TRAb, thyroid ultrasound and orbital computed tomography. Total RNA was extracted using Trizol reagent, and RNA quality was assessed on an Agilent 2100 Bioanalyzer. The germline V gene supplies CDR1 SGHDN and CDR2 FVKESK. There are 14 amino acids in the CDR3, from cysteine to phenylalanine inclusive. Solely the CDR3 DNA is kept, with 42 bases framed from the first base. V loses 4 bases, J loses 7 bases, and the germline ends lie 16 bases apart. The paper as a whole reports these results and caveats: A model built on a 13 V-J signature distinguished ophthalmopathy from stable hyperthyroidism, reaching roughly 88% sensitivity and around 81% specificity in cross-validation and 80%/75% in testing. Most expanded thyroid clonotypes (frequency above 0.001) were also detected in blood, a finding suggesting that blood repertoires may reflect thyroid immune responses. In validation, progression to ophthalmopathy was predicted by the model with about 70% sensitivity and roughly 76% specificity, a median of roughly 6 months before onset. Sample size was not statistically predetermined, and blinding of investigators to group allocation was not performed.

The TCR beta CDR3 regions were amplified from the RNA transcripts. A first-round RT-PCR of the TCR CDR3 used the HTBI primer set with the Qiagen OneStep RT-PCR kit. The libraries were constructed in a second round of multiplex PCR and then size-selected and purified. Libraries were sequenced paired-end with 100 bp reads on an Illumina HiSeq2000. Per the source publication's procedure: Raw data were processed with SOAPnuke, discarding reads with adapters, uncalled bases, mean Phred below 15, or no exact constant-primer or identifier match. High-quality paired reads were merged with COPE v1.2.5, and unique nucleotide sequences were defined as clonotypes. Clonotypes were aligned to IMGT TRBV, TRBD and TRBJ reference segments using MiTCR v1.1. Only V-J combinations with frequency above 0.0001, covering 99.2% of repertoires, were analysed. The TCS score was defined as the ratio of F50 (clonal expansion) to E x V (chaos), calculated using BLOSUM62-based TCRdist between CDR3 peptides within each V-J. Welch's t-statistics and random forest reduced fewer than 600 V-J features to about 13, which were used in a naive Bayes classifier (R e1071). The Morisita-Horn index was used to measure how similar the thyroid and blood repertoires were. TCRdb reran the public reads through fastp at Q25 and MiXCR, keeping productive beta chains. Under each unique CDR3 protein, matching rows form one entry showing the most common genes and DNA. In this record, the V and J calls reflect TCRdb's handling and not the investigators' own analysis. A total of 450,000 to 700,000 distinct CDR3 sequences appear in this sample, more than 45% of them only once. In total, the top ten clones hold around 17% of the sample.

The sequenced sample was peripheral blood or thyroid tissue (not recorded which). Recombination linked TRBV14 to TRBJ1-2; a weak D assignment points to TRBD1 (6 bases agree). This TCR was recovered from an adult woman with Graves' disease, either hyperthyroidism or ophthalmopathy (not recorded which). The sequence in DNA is TGTGCCAGCAGCCCGGTGATACAGGGCCCTGGCTACACCTTC. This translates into CASSPVIQGPGYTF.